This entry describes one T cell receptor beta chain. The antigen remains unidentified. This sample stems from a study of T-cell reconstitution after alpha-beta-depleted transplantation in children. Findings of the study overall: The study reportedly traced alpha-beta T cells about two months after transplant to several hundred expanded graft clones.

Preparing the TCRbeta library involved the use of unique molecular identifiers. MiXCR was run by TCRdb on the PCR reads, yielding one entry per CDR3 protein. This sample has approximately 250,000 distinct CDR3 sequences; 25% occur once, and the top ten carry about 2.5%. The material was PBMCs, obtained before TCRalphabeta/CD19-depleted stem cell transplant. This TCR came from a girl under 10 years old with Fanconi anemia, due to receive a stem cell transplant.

Written as DNA, the CDR3 is TGTGCCAGCAGCCAAGATGAAGGTGTCGGCATTCAGTACTTC. It encodes CASSQDEGVGIQYF. This chain uses TRBV4-2 with TRBJ2-4; D is undetermined. The germline V gene has CDR1 LGHNA and CDR2 YNFKEQ. The CDR3 has 14 residues. Trimming shortened V by 0 bases and J by 9 bases, and 12 bases separated the two germline ends.